The entry that follows covers one T cell receptor (beta chain) sequence. The entry originates in a study of T cell changes during pregnancy in multiple sclerosis. Assay: immunoSEQ multiplex PCR; the TCRdb copy retains only in-frame clones and omits some. The sample has 65,000 to 90,000 clones, 80% to 95% seen once. The sample consisted of peripheral blood, taken in the third trimester of pregnancy. The receptor was isolated from a female donor in good health, enrolled as a control in a pregnancy study.

The CDR3 region is CASSLLENTGELFF. The CDR3, as DNA: TGTGCCAGCAGTTTGTTAGAAAACACCGGGGAGCTGTTTTTT. The rearrangement joins TRBV27 to TRBJ2-2; D unclear. The V end was cut by 3 bases, the J end by 2 bases, with 7 bases between. Germline values: CDR1 MNHEY, CDR2 SMNVEV (reference sequence). There are 14 residues in the CDR3.